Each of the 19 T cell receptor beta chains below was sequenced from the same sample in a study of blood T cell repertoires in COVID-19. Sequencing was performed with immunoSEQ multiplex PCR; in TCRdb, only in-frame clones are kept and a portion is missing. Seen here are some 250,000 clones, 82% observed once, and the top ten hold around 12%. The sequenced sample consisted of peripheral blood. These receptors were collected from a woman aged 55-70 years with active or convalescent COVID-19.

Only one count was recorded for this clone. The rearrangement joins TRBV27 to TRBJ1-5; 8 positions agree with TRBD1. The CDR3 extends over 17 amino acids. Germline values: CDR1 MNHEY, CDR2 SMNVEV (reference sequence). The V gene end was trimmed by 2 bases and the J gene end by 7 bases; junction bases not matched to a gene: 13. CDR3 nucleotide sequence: TGTGCCAGCAGTTTAACTCATACAGGGGGAGGGCGGCAGCCCCAGCATTTT. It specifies CASSLTHTGGGRQPQHF.

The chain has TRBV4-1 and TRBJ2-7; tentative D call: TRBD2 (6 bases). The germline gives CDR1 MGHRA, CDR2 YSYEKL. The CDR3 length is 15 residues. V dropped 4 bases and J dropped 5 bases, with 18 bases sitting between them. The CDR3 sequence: CASSPRDGGTHEQYF. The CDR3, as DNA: TGCGCCAGCAGCCCAAGGGACGGGGGAACTCACGAGCAGTACTTC.

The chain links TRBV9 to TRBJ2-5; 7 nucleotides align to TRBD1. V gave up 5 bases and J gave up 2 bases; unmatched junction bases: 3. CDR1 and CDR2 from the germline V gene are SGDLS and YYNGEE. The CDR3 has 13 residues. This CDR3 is CASSGTVQETQYF. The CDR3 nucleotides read TGTGCCAGCAGTGGGACAGTACAAGAGACCCAGTACTTC.

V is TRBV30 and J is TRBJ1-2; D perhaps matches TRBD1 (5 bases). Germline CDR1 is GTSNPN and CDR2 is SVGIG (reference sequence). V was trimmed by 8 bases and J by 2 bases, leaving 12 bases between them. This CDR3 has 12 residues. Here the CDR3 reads CARNGGNYGYTF. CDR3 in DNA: TGTGCCCGTAACGGGGGAAACTATGGCTACACCTTC.

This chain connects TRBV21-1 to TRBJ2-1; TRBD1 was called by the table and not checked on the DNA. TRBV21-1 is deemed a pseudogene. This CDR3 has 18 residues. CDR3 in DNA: TGTGCCAGCAGCAAAGCAGGCTTACAGGGGAGCTCCTACAATGAGCAGTTCTTC. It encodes CASSKAGLQGSSYNEQFF.

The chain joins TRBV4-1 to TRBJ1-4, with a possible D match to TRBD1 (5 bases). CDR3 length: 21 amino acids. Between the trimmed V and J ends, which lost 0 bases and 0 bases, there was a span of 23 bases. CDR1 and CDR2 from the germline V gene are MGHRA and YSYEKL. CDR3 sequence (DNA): TGCGCCAGCAGCCAAGATCAAGTGGCTAGTACGGACACTGCAACTAATGAAAAACTGTTTTTT. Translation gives CASSQDQVASTDTATNEKLFF.

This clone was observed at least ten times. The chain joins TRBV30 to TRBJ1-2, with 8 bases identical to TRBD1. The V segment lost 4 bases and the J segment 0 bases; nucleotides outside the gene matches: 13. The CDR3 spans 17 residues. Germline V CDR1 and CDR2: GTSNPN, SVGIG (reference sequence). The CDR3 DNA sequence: TGTGCCTGGATTTGGGGCAGGGGGCTATCAGCTAACTATGGCTACACCTTC. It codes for CAWIWGRGLSANYGYTF.

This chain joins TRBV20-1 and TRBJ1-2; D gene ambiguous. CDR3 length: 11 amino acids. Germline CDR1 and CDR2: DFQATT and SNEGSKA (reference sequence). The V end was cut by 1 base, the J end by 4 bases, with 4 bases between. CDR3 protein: CSARAFYGYTF. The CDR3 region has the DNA TGCAGTGCTAGAGCTTTCTATGGCTACACCTTC.

This chain's CDR3 is CASTGLYGYTF. The CDR3 region has the DNA TGTGCCAGTACAGGGCTCTATGGCTACACCTTC. The chain is built from TRBV19 and TRBJ1-2, with D possibly being TRBD1 (5 bases). This CDR3 comprises 11 residues. Trimming pared 7 bases from V and 4 bases from J, leaving 7 bases between. Germline V gene sequence: CDR1 LNHDA, CDR2 SQIVND (reference sequence).

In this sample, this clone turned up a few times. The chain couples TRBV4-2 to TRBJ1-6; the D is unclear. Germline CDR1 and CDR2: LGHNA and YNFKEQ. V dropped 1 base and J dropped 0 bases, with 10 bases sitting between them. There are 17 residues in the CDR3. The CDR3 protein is CASSQVGLSSYNSPLHF. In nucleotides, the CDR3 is TGTGCCAGCAGCCAAGTCGGACTGAGCTCCTATAATTCACCCCTCCACTTT.

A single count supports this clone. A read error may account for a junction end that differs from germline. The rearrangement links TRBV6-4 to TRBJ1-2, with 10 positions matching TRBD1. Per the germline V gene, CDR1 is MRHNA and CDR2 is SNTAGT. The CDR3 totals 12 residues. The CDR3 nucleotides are TGTGCCAGCGGTGACAGGGGGCATGGCTACACCTTC. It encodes CASGDRGHGYTF.

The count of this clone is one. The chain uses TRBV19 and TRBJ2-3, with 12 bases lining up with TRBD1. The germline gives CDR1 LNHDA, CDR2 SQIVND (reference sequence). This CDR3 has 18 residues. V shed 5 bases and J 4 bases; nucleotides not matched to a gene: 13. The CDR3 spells CASSQDPPGQGAADTQYF. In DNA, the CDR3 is TGTGCCAGTAGTCAGGACCCACCGGGACAGGGGGCGGCAGATACGCAGTATTTT.

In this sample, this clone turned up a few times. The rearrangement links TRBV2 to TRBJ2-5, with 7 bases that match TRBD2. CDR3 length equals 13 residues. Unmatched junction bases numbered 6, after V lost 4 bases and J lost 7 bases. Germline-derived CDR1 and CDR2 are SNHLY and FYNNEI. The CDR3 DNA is TGTGCCAGCAGTGGTGGGACGGGAGGGACCCAGTACTTC. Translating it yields CASSGGTGGTQYF.

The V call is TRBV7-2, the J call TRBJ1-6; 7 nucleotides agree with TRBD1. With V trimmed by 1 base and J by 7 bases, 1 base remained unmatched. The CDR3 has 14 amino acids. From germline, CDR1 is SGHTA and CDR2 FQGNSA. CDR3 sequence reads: CASSLETGNSPLHF. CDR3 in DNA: TGTGCCAGCAGCTTAGAGACAGGGAATTCACCCCTCCACTTT.

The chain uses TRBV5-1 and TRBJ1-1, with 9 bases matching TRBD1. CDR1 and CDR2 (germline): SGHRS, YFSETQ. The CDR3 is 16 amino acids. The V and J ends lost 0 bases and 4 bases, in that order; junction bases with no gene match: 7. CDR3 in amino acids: CASSLARDRVATEAFF. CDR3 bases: TGCGCCAGCAGCTTGGCCCGGGACAGGGTCGCCACTGAAGCTTTCTTT.

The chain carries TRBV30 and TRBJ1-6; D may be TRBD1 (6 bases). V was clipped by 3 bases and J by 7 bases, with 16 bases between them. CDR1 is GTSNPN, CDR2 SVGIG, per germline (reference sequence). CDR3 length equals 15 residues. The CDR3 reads CAWRGKTGRNSPLHF. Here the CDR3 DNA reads TGTGCCTGGAGGGGTAAAACAGGGCGGAATTCACCCCTCCACTTT. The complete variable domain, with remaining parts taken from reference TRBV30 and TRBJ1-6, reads SQTIHQWPATLVQPVGSPLSLECTVEGTSNPNLYWYRQAAGRGLQLLFYSVGIGQISSEVPQNLSASRPQDRQFILSSKKLLLSDSGFYLCAWRGKTGRNSPLHFGNGTRLTVT.

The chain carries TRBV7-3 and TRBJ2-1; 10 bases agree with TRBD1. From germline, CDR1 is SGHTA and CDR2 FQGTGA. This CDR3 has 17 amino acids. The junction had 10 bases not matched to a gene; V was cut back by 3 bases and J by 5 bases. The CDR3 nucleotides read TGTGCCAGCAGCTTTAAGGCACCGGGACAGGGGAACAATGAGCAGTTCTTC. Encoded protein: CASSFKAPGQGNNEQFF.

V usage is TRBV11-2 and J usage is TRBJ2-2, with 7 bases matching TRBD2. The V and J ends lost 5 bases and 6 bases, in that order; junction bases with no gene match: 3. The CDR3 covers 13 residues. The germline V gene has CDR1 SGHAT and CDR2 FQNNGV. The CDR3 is CASSREVSGELFF. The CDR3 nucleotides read TGTGCCAGCAGCCGGGAGGTCTCCGGGGAGCTGTTTTTT.

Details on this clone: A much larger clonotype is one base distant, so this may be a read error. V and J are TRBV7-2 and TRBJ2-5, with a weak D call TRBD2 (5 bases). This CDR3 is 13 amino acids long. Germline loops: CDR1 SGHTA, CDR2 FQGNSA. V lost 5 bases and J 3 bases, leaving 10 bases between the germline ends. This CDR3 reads CASSNGLEETQYF. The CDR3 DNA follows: TGTGCCAGCAGCAACGGACTGGAAGAGACCCAGTACTTC.